The TCR beta chain described here comes from a study of PD-L1 blockade in urothelial cancer. CDR3 length: 12 amino acids. V lost 8 bases and J 8 bases, leaving 15 bases between the germline ends. Germline values: CDR1 SQVTM, CDR2 ANQGSEA. TCRdb's table, derived via immunoSEQ multiplex PCR, lists solely in-frame clones and lacks some. The sample lists more than 85,000 clones, approximately 91% occurring once. This chain connects TRBV29-1 to TRBJ1-4; possible D gene TRBD1, 5 bases. The source is a woman older than 75 with urothelial cancer. The specimen was PBMCs, collected around atezolizumab (anti-PD-L1) treatment. The CDR3 DNA is TGCAGCACGGGGGAGGGGCCGGAAAAACTGTTTTTT. Translation: CSTGEGPEKLFF.